A single sample gave rise to the 18 T cell receptor beta chains below, sequenced in a study of T-cell reconstitution after alpha-beta-depleted transplantation in children. Library preparation (for TCRbeta) was performed with unique molecular identifiers. TCRdb recomputed calls from the PCR reads with MiXCR, one row per CDR3 protein. The sample has around 400,000 distinct CDR3 sequences; roughly 10% are singletons. The sequencing here drew on PBMCs from the stem cell graft donor, taken from the stem cell graft. The source is a human donor who donated a stem cell graft to a child with acute myeloid leukemia.

This sequence joins TRBV29-1 and TRBJ2-1, with 9 bases lining up with TRBD1. This CDR3 comprises 15 residues. From germline, CDR1 is SQVTM and CDR2 ANQGSEA. J was trimmed by 5 bases and V by 7 bases; bases with no gene match: 12. DNA of the CDR3: TGCAGCGCATGGACGCCGGGACAGGGTAACAATGAGCAGTTCTTC. Translating it yields CSAWTPGQGNNEQFF.

Only a few counts were recorded for this clonotype. V and J are TRBV29-1 and TRBJ2-4; D unresolved. The germline CDR1 and CDR2 sequences are SQVTM and ANQGSEA. Trimming left V 4 bases short and J 0 bases short, with 19 bases between. The CDR3 loop spans 17 amino acids. The DNA of the CDR3 is TGCAGCGTTGTACAACCCTCAGTCTTCCCAGCCAAAAACATTCAGTACTTC. It yields the protein CSVVQPSVFPAKNIQYF.

This chain connects TRBV20-1 to TRBJ2-5; D not certain. The CDR3 totals 12 residues. Germline V lookup: CDR1 DFQATT, CDR2 SNEGSKA (reference sequence). V was shortened by 4 bases and J by 5 bases, with 11 bases between the two germline ends. Here the CDR3 reads CSAIPGKETQYF. The DNA of the CDR3 is TGCAGTGCTATCCCAGGAAAGGAGACCCAGTACTTC.

This clonotype was picked up a small number of times. J is TRBJ2-7 and V is TRBV19; tentative D call: TRBD2 (5 bases). Trimming stripped 3 bases from V and 2 bases from J, with 14 bases between. The V gene's germline CDR1 is LNHDA and CDR2 SQIVND (reference sequence). The CDR3 contains 15 residues. The CDR3 reads CASSIGLGETYEQYV. CDR3 nucleotide sequence: TGTGCCAGTAGTATCGGACTCGGAGAAACCTACGAGCAGTACGTC.

This clonotype was seen more than once but under ten times. The CDR3, as DNA: TGCAGTGCTAGAATCCGCCAAGAGACCCAGTACTTC. Its protein is CSARIRQETQYF. V gene TRBV20-1 combines with J gene TRBJ2-5; D is ambiguous. CDR1 DFQATT and CDR2 SNEGSKA come from the germline V gene (reference sequence). The CDR3 sequence is 12 residues long. Trimming removed 2 bases from V and 1 base from J, with 5 bases in between.

This clonotype was counted between two and nine times. V gene TRBV6-4 combines with J gene TRBJ2-3; TRBD2 aligns across 15 bases. Trimming at V came to 6 bases and at J to 4 bases, leaving 5 bases not matched to a gene. CDR1 is MRHNA and CDR2 is SNTAGT in the germline V gene. The CDR3 spans 16 residues. The CDR3 nucleotides are TGTGCCAGCAGCCCGGGACTAGCGGGAGGACCAGATACGCAGTATTTT. Protein: CASSPGLAGGPDTQYF.

The chain has TRBV24-1 and TRBJ2-7; possibly TRBD2 for D (5 bases). The V and J ends lost 8 bases and 9 bases respectively, with 13 bases between them. The CDR3 runs to 11 residues. Looked up from germline, CDR1 is KGHDR and CDR2 is SFDVKD. CDR3 nucleotides: TGTGCCACCACCGGCGGGCATTGGCAGTACGTC. Its protein is CATTGGHWQYV.

This clonotype has only a few counts. The chain is built from TRBV5-5 and TRBJ1-1; D remains ambiguous. V lost 1 base and J lost 5, with 9 bases in between. CDR1 SGHKS and CDR2 YYEKEE come from the germline V gene (reference sequence). CDR3 length: 13 amino acids. CDR3 sequence: CASSLMAGTEAFF. CDR3 DNA sequence: TGTGCCAGCAGCTTGATGGCGGGGACTGAAGCTTTCTTT.

This clonotype occurred many times. The chain carries TRBV5-1 and TRBJ2-2, with D uncertain. This CDR3 region has 15 residues. Trimming took off 0 bases at V and 1 base at J, with 7 bases between the two ends. Germline assignment: CDR1 SGHRS and CDR2 YFSETQ. Here the CDR3 DNA reads TGCGCCAGCAGCTTGGCCTTGGGGAACACCGGGGAGCTGTTTTTT. It translates to CASSLALGNTGELFF.

The sample holds a few counts of this clonotype. The rearrangement links TRBV25-1 to TRBJ2-2; 7 bases fit TRBD1. Germline V CDR1 and CDR2: MGHDK, SYGVNS. Trimming cost V 4 bases and J 7 bases; bases outside gene matches: 9. The CDR3 is 15 amino acids. CDR3 in DNA: TGTGCCAGCAGTGCCGGTGACAGGGCGGGCGGGGAGCTGTTTTTT. Amino acid sequence: CASSAGDRAGGELFF.

The gene calls are TRBV6-2 or TRBV6-3 and TRBJ2-5; D perhaps matches TRBD2 (5 bases). The CDR3 contains 12 residues. The germline CDR1 and CDR2 sequences are MNHEY and SVGEGT. The ends were cut back, 7 bases at V and 1 base at J, with 7 bases in the middle. This chain's CDR3 is CASTSSQETQYF. The CDR3 coding sequence is TGTGCCAGCACTAGCAGCCAAGAGACCCAGTACTTC.

This clonotype has ten or more counts. The V call is TRBV10-3, the J call TRBJ1-1, with D hard to call. Germline V gene data show CDR1 as ENHRY and CDR2 as SYGVKD. CDR3 size: 13 residues. The germline V and J ends were trimmed by 3 bases and 4 bases, with 9 bases remaining between them. CDR3 loop: CAISDDPGTEAFF. Written as DNA, the CDR3 is TGTGCCATCAGTGATGATCCGGGCACTGAAGCTTTCTTT.

A few counts support this clonotype. The V gene is TRBV12-3 or TRBV12-4, the J gene TRBJ2-1; a weak D match, TRBD1 (6 bases). Trimming shortened V by 5 bases and J by 0 bases, and 17 bases separated the two germline ends. The length of the CDR3 is 17 residues. CDR3 in DNA: TGTGCCAGCAGTATGGTCCAGGGGATAAGCTCCTACAATGAGCAGTTCTTC. Its translation: CASSMVQGISSYNEQFF.

The V call is TRBV7-9, the J call TRBJ2-1, with D perhaps TRBD2 (7 bases). This CDR3 has 13 amino acids. Germline values: CDR1 SEHNR, CDR2 FQNEAQ (reference sequence). Deletions cut 5 bases from V and 4 bases from J, with 9 bases between. The DNA for the CDR3 is TGTGCCAGCAGCCGGGGGGCATACAATGAGCAGTTCTTC. Protein sequence: CASSRGAYNEQFF. Full variable domain (rest looked up from reference TRBV7-9 and TRBJ2-1): DTGVSQNPRHKITKRGQNVTFRCDPISEHNRLYWYRQTLGQGPEFLTYFQNEAQLEKSRLLSDRFSAERPKGSFSTLEIQRTEQGDSAMYLCASSRGAYNEQFFGPGTRLTVL.

The sample holds a few counts of this clonotype. The J gene is TRBJ2-1, the V gene TRBV5-1; possible D gene TRBD1, 6 bases. The CDR3 sequence is 14 residues long. V was shortened by 4 bases and J by 2 bases, with 10 bases between the two germline ends. The germline gives CDR1 SGHRS, CDR2 YFSETQ. The CDR3 bases are TGCGCCAGCAGCCACGGGACAACCTACAATGAGCAGTTCTTC. Its translation: CASSHGTTYNEQFF. The variable domain in full, with the rest retrieved from reference TRBV5-1 and TRBJ2-1, is KAGVTQTPRYLIKTRGQQVTLSCSPISGHRSVSWYQQTPGQGLQFLFEYFSETQRNKGNFPGRFSGRQFSNSRSEMNVSTLELGDSALYLCASSHGTTYNEQFFGPGTRLTVL.

The chain employs TRBV29-1 and TRBJ2-1; 10 bases match TRBD2. The junction had 8 bases not matched to a gene; V was cut back by 3 bases and J by 6 bases. The V gene's germline CDR1 is SQVTM and CDR2 ANQGSEA. This CDR3 spans 15 amino acids. The CDR3 nucleotides are TGCAGCGTTGAGGTGGGGCTAGCGGGAGTCAATGAGCAGTTCTTC. Translating gives CSVEVGLAGVNEQFF.

The sample holds a few counts of this clonotype. The CDR3 loop is CASSPGTGYYDEQYF. CDR3 in DNA: TGTGCCAGCAGTCCCGGGACAGGGTATTACGACGAGCAGTACTTC. V is TRBV12-3 or TRBV12-4 and J is TRBJ2-7, with 9 bases identical to TRBD1. The CDR3 extends over 15 amino acids. With 5 bases clipped from V and 5 bases from J, the junction kept 10 bases outside the gene matches.

This clonotype has a handful of counts. The chain recombines TRBV12-3 or TRBV12-4 with TRBJ2-3, with no clear D. CDR3 length equals 15 residues. Deletions cut 1 base from V and 2 bases from J, with 10 bases between. The CDR3 DNA sequence: TGTGCCAGCAGTTTAGGTGGAGTATTCACAGATACGCAGTATTTT. The encoded protein is CASSLGGVFTDTQYF.